Sequencing of this TCR beta chain was carried out in a study of chemoradiotherapy in HPV16-positive cancers. Germline trimming cut 0 bases from V and 3 bases from J; bases unmatched to any gene: 3. CDR3 length: 15 amino acids. Germline CDR1 is SEHNR and CDR2 is FQNEAQ (reference sequence). Repertoires were generated with immunoSEQ multiplex PCR, while TCRdb's copy carries only in-frame clones and drops some. The sample shows approximately 32,000 clones, about nine tenths of them seen only once. Sequencing was performed on blood, taken from a patient who underwent chemoradiotherapy. The chain links TRBV7-9 to TRBJ1-1, with 8 bases matching TRBD1. This TCR derives from a human donor with HPV-associated anogenital cancer. As DNA, the CDR3 is TGTGCCAGCAGCTTAGCGGCAGGGGGCCACACTGAAGCTTTCTTT. Amino acid sequence: CASSLAAGGHTEAFF.